Listed here is a single T cell receptor (beta chain). The antigen remains undetermined. The source of the sample is a study of T cells expressing NK-cell markers. In the study overall: Underlying the TCR beta repertoires were sorted CD3+CD56+NKG2C+, CD3+CD56+NKG2C- and CD3+CD56-NKG2C+ T cells. Seven sequenced donors out of eight were HCMV-seropositive, one seronegative. Findings and caveats of the study: As a fraction of CD8+ T cells, dominant NKG2C+ clonotypes reached roughly 1.0-7.5% in six donors.

The CDR3 covers 13 residues. CDR1 is SSHAT, CDR2 FNYEAQ, per germline (reference sequence). TCRdb reprocessed the 5' RACE reads; each CDR3 protein has one entry and no DNA is given. Recorded for this sample: 350,000 to 500,000 distinct CDR3 sequences. The sequenced sample consisted of blood T cells: a sorted CD56 or NKG2C T cell subset, CD4+ or CD8+ T cells, or bulk PBMC T cells (not recorded which). This rearrangement joins TRBV7-7 to TRBJ2-1; the TCRdb D gene call, TRBD2, has no DNA to confirm it. The source of this sequence is a woman aged 18-69 years in good health. CDR3 amino acids: CASSSGDYNEQFF.